The table lists the clone carrying this TCR beta chain with many counts. Preparing the TCRbeta library involved the use of unique molecular identifiers. TCRdb redid the calling of the PCR reads with MiXCR, one entry per CDR3 protein. The table records about 270,000 distinct CDR3 sequences, about 10% of them present only once. The data are from a study of T-cell reconstitution after alpha-beta-depleted transplantation in children. The sequenced sample was PBMCs from the stem cell graft donor, obtained from the stem cell graft. The TCR sequence derives from a human donor who donated a stem cell graft to a child with SCID.

Here the CDR3 reads CASSLSLPNTEAFF. The CDR3 nucleotides are TGTGCCAGCAGTTTGTCCCTTCCGAACACTGAAGCTTTCTTT. The chain is built from TRBV12-3 or TRBV12-4 and TRBJ1-1; no firm D call. The ends were cut back, 3 bases at V and 1 base at J, with 9 bases in the middle. CDR3 size: 14 residues.